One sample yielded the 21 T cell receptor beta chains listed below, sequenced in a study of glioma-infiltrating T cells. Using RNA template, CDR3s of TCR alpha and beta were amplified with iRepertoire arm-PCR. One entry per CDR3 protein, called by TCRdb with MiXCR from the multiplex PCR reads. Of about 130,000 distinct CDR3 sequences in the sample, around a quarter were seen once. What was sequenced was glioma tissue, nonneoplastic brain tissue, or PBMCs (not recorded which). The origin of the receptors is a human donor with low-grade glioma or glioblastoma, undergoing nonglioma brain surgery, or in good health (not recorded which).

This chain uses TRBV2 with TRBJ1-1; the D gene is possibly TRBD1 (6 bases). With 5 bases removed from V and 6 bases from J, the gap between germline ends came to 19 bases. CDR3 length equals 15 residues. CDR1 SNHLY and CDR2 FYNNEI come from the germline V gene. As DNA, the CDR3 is TGTGCCAGCAGTCCCGATACAGGGTTAGGGGCTGAAGCTTTCTTT. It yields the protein CASSPDTGLGAEAFF.

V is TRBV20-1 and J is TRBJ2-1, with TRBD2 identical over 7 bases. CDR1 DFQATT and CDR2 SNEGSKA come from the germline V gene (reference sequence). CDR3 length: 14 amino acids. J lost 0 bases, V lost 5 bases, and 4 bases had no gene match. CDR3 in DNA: TGCAGTGCTCCCCGGGACTACTCCTACAATGAGCAGTTCTTC. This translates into CSAPRDYSYNEQFF.

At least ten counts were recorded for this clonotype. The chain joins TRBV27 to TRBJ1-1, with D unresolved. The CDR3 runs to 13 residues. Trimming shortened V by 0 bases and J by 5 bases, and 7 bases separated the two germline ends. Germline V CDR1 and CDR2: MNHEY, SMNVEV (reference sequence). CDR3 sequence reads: CASSLSMDTEAFF. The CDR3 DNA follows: TGTGCCAGCAGTTTATCGATGGATACTGAAGCTTTCTTT.

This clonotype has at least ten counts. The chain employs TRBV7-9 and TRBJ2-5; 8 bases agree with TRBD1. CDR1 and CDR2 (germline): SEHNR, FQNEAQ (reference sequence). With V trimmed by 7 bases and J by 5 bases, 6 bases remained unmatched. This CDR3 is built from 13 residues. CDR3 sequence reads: CASTSGGRETQYF. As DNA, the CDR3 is TGTGCCAGCACCTCAGGGGGCCGGGAGACCCAGTACTTC.

The CDR3 protein is CSARVGGVRTEAFF. The CDR3 nucleotides are TGCAGTGCTAGAGTCGGGGGGGTGAGGACTGAAGCTTTCTTT. This chain connects TRBV20-1 to TRBJ1-1; tentatively, D is TRBD1 (5 bases). CDR3 size: 14 residues. V dropped 1 base and J dropped 5 bases, with 14 bases sitting between them. From germline, CDR1 is DFQATT and CDR2 SNEGSKA (reference sequence).

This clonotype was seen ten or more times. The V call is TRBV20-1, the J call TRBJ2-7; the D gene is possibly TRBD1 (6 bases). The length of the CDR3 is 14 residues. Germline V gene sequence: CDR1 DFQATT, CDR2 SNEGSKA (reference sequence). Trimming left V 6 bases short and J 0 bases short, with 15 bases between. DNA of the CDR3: TGCAGTGCCACCGGGACGGACAGCTCCTACGAGCAGTACGTC. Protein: CSATGTDSSYEQYV.

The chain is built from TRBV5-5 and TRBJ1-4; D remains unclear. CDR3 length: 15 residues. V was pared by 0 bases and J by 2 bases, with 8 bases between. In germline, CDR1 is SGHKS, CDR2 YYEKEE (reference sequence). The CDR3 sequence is CASSLEGNTNEKLFF. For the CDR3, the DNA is TGTGCCAGCAGCTTGGAGGGTAACACTAATGAAAAACTGTTTTTT.

Here the CDR3 DNA reads TGCAGCGCCCAAGGACAGGCTAACTATGGCTACACCTTC. Its translation: CSAQGQANYGYTF. This chain links TRBV29-1 with TRBJ1-2; 7 bases fit TRBD1. The V gene end was trimmed by 7 bases and the J gene end by 0 bases; junction bases not matched to a gene: 5. Germline V CDR1 and CDR2: SQVTM, ANQGSEA. The CDR3 spans 13 residues. Combining the CDR3 with reference TRBV29-1 and TRBJ1-2 gives the whole variable domain SAVISQKPSRDICQRGTSLTIQCQVDSQVTMMFWYRQQPGQSLTLIATANQGSEATYESGFVIDKFPISRPNLTFSTLTVSNMSPEDSSIYLCSAQGQANYGYTFGSGTRLTVV.

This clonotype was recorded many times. The CDR3 DNA reads TGTGCCAGCAGTTCGGGGAGCAATCAGCCCCAGCATTTT. Protein sequence: CASSSGSNQPQHF. This sequence joins TRBV28 and TRBJ1-5; D unclear. V gave up 4 bases and J gave up 1 base, with 5 bases separating them. Per the germline V gene, CDR1 is MDHEN and CDR2 is SYDVKM. CDR3 size: 13 residues.

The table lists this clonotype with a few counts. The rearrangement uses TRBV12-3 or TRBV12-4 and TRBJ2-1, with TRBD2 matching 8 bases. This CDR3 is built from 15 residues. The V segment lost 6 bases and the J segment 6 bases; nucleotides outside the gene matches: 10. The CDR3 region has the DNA TGTGCCAGCAGCCCAGGCGGGGGGCGTAGCAATGAGCAGTTCTTC. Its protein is CASSPGGGRSNEQFF.

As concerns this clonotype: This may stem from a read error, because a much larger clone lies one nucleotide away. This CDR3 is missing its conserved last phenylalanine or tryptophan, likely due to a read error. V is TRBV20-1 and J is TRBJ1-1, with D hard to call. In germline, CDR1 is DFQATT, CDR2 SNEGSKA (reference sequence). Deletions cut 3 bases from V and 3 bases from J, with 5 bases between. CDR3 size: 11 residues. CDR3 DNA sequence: TGCAGTGCTAGCAGAGACACTGAAGCTTTCCTT. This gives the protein CSASRDTEAFL.

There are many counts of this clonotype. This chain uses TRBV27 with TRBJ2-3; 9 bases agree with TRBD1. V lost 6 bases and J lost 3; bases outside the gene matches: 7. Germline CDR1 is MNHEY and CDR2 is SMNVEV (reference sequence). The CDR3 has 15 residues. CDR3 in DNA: TGTGCCAGCAGGCCCCCCGGACAGGGGACAGATACGCAGTATTTT. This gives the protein CASRPPGQGTDTQYF.

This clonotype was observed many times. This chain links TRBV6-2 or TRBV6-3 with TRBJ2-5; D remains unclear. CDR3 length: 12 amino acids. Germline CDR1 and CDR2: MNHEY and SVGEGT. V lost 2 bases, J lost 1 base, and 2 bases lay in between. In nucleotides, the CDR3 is TGTGCCAGCAGTTACCGCCAAGAGACCCAGTACTTC. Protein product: CASSYRQETQYF.

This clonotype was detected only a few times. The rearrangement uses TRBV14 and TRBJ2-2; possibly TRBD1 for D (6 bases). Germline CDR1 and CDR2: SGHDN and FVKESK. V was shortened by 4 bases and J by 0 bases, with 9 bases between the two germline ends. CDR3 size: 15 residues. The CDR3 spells CASSRDITNTGELFF. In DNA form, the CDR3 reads TGTGCCAGCAGCCGGGACATAACGAACACCGGGGAGCTGTTTTTT. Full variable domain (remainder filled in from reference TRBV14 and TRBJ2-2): EAGVTQFPSHSVIEKGQTVTLRCDPISGHDNLYWYRRVMGKEIKFLLHFVKESKQDESGMPNNRFLAERTGGTYSTLKVQPAELEDSGVYFCASSRDITNTGELFFGEGSRLTVL.

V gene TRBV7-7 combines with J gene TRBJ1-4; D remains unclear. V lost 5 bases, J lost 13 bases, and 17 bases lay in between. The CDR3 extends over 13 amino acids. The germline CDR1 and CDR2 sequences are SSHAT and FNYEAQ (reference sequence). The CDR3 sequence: CASSQAREAPLFF. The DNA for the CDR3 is TGTGCCAGCAGCCAGGCACGGGAGGCCCCACTGTTTTTT.

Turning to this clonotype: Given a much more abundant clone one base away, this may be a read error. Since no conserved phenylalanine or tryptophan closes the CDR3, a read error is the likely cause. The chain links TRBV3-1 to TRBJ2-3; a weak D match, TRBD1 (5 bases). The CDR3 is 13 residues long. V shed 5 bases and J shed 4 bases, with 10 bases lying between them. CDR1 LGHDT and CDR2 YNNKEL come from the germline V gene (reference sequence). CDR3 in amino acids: CASSTQGADTQYI. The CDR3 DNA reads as TGTGCCAGCAGCACGCAGGGTGCAGATACGCAGTATATT.

In DNA form, the CDR3 reads TGTGCCAGCAGCTCGGACAGATTCGAGACCCAGTACTTC. Its protein is CASSSDRFETQYF. V and J are TRBV14 and TRBJ2-5, with D maybe TRBD1 (6 bases). The CDR3 runs 13 residues. Looked up from germline, CDR1 is SGHDN and CDR2 is FVKESK. V lost 5 bases and J 5 bases, leaving 12 bases between the germline ends.

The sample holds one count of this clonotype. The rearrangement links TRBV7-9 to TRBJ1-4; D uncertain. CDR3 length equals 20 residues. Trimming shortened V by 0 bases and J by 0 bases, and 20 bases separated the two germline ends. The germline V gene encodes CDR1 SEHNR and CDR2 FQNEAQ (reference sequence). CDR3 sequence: CASSLAHKGTPTSTNEKLFF. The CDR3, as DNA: TGTGCCAGCAGCTTAGCGCACAAGGGTACCCCTACTTCAACTAATGAAAAACTGTTTTTT.

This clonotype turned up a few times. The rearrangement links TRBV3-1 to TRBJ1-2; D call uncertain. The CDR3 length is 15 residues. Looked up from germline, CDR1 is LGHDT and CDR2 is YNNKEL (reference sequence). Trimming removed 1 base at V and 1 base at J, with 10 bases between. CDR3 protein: CASSQADGINYGYTF. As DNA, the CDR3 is TGTGCCAGCAGCCAAGCAGACGGGATTAACTATGGCTACACCTTC.

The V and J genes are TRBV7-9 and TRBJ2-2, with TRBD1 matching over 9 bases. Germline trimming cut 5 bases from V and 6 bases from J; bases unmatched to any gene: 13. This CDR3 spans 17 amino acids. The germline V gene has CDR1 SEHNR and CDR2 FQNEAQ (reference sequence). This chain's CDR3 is CASSHPGQGGRSGELFF. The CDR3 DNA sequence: TGTGCCAGCAGCCACCCGGGACAGGGCGGTAGATCCGGGGAGCTGTTTTTT.

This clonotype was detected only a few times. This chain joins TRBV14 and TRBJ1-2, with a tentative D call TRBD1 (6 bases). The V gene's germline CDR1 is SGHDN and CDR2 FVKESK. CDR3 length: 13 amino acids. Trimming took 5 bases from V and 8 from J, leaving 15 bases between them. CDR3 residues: CASSVITGSGYTF. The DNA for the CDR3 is TGTGCCAGCAGCGTCATTACAGGGTCCGGCTACACCTTC.